The rows below give T cell receptor beta chains drawn from one sample of a study of blood T cell repertoires in COVID-19. Using immunoSEQ multiplex PCR, the repertoire was profiled, and TCRdb retains in-frame clones only, with some absent. The sample consists of about 360,000 clones, 70% to 85% of them appearing once. The sample consisted of peripheral blood. Receptors originate from a human donor with acute or convalescent COVID-19. The donor label of this sample is uncertain. The CDR3 runs from the conserved cysteine through the conserved F or W. Each record gives: J gene, clone size, D gene, V gene, CDR3 protein, CDR3 DNA. D genes are given only for firm matches. Rows give clone size only sometimes, using once, few, many, or a class for an expanded clone.

TRBJ2-3 | many | TRBD1 | TRBV20-1 | CSASPGGRDTQYF | TGCAGTGCTAGTCCAGGGGGACGAGATACGCAGTATTTT
TRBJ1-1 | NA | TRBD1 | TRBV19 | CASSIGQETNTEAFF | TGTGCCAGTAGTATTGGACAGGAAACGAACACTGAAGCTTTCTTT
TRBJ2-1 | NA | TRBD2 | TRBV23-1 | CASSQSSGRSYNEQFF | TGCGCCAGCAGTCAATCGAGCGGGAGGTCCTACAATGAGCAGTTCTTC
TRBJ1-1 | once | NA | TRBV27 | CASSLRGLGNTEAFF | TGTGCCAGCAGTTTAAGGGGGTTAGGGAACACTGAAGCTTTCTTT
TRBJ1-5 | NA | NA | TRBV6-1 | CASSEYRPNSNQPQHF | TGTGCCAGCAGTGAATACAGACCGAATAGCAATCAGCCCCAGCATTTT
TRBJ2-1 | few | TRBD2 | TRBV5-1 | CASSMGLAGGYNEQFF | TGCGCCAGCAGCATGGGACTAGCGGGGGGTTACAATGAGCAGTTCTTC
TRBJ2-3 | NA | TRBD2 | TRBV6-8 | CATAGAGLPRTDTQYF | TGTGCCACCGCGGGAGCAGGGCTCCCACGCACAGATACGCAGTATTTT
TRBJ1-2 | NA | NA | TRBV6-1 | CASSESGWFGYTF | TGTGCCAGCAGTGAATCGGGGTGGTTCGGCTACACCTTC
TRBJ1-6 | NA | NA | TRBV7-9 | CASSGQRGNNSPLHF | TGTGCCAGCAGTGGACAGCGAGGGAATAATTCACCCCTCCACTTT
TRBJ2-3 | NA | TRBD1 | TRBV6-2/TRBV6-3 | CASSKLQGALITDTQYF | TGTGCCAGCAGTAAACTACAGGGGGCTCTTATCACAGATACGCAGTATTTT
TRBJ2-7 | NA | TRBD1 | TRBV12-3/TRBV12-4 | CASTRQGYVQYF | TGTGCCAGCACTCGACAGGGGTATGTGCAGTACTTC
TRBJ2-3 | once | TRBD2 | TRBV9 | CASSATSSHTDTQYF | TGTGCCAGCAGCGCGACTAGCTCTCACACAGATACGCAGTATTTT
TRBJ1-2 | NA | NA | TRBV6-2/TRBV6-3 | CASSYPNRANYGYTF | TGTGCCAGCAGTTACCCGAACAGGGCTAACTATGGCTACACCTTC
TRBJ1-2 | NA | NA | TRBV2 | CASSDYKENYGYTF | TGTGCCAGCAGTGACTACAAGGAGAACTATGGCTACACCTTC
TRBJ1-5 | NA | NA | TRBV2 | CASRVGGGNQPQHF | TGTGCCAGCAGGGTGGGAGGTGGCAATCAGCCCCAGCATTTT
TRBJ1-1 | NA | NA | TRBV11-2 | CASSLDEVVRQEDFF | TGTGCCAGCAGCTTAGATGAGGTCGTCCGACAGGAGGACTTCTTT
TRBJ2-7 | NA | TRBD2 | TRBV5-1 | CASSQTGGISYEQYF | TGCGCCAGCAGCCAGACCGGGGGGATATCCTACGAGCAGTACTTC
TRBJ2-1 | NA | TRBD2 | TRBV24-1 | CATSDRSGGINNEQFF | TGTGCCACCAGTGACCGAAGCGGGGGGATAAACAATGAGCAGTTCTTC
TRBJ2-3 | NA | NA | TRBV3-1/TRBV3-2 | CASSLGSTQYF | TGTGCCAGCAGTTTGGGGAGTACGCAGTATTTT
TRBJ2-5 | NA | TRBD1 | TRBV7-7 | CASSFYPPIRDRVAETQYF | TGTGCCAGCAGCTTTTACCCTCCCATCCGGGACAGGGTTGCGGAGACCCAGTACTTC
TRBJ2-1 | NA | TRBD1 | TRBV23-1 | CASSQPRDRGNNEQFF | TGCGCCAGCAGTCAGCCCCGGGACAGGGGTAACAATGAGCAGTTCTTC
TRBJ1-5 | NA | NA | TRBV7-2 | CASSLGGGSRKPQHF | TGTGCCAGCAGCTTAGGGGGAGGCAGTCGGAAGCCCCAGCATTTT
TRBJ1-6 | few | NA | TRBV7-9 | CASSLARRGGSPLHF | TGTGCCAGCAGCTTAGCCCGGCGGGGTGGGTCACCCCTCCACTTT
TRBJ2-1 | once | TRBD2 | TRBV10-3 | CAIRVGLAGGIPIPYNEQFF | TGTGCCATCCGCGTGGGACTAGCGGGAGGGATCCCAATCCCCTACAATGAGCAGTTCTTC
TRBJ2-7 | NA | NA | TRBV5-4 | CASSLEGAGHYEQYF | TGTGCCAGCAGCTTGGAAGGGGCTGGGCACTACGAGCAGTACTTC
TRBJ2-7 | NA | TRBD2 | TRBV29-1 | CSVSTQPLRASGTYEQYF | TGCAGCGTTTCGACCCAACCCCTGAGGGCTAGCGGAACCTACGAGCAGTACTTC
TRBJ2-1 | NA | TRBD1 | TRBV3-1/TRBV3-2 | CASSHMGQGFRDEQFF | TGTGCCAGCAGCCACATGGGACAGGGGTTTCGGGATGAGCAGTTCTTC
TRBJ2-6 | NA | NA | TRBV6-5 | CASRDTGSGANVLTF | TGTGCCAGCAGAGACACAGGGTCTGGGGCCAACGTCCTGACTTTC
TRBJ2-7 | NA | TRBD2 | TRBV3-1/TRBV3-2 | CASSQVPGGSWEQYF | TGTGCCAGCAGCCAAGTACCGGGGGGATCGTGGGAGCAGTACTTC
TRBJ2-2 | NA | TRBD1 | TRBV5-1 | CASSSGQGRPGELFF | TGCGCCAGCAGCTCGGGACAGGGGCGTCCCGGGGAGCTGTTTTTT
TRBJ1-4 | NA | TRBD1 | TRBV2 | CASQGQGARDEKLFF | TGTGCCAGCCAAGGTCAGGGGGCGCGCGATGAAAAACTGTTTTTT
TRBJ1-2 | NA | NA | TRBV5-6 | CASRHRDGYTF | TGTGCCAGCAGACACAGGGACGGCTACACCTTC
TRBJ1-2 | NA | TRBD1 | TRBV11-2 | CASSLQTGGYGYTF | TGTGCCAGCAGCTTACAGACAGGGGGGTATGGCTACACCTTC
TRBJ2-2 | NA | NA | TRBV18 | CASSPDRAGELFF | TGTGCCAGCTCACCTGACCGGGCCGGGGAGCTGTTTTTT
TRBJ2-1 | NA | TRBD2 | TRBV11-2 | CASSSSGVNYNEQFF | TGTGCCAGCAGCTCTAGCGGGGTCAACTACAATGAGCAGTTCTTC
TRBJ2-1 | NA | TRBD2 | TRBV3-1/TRBV3-2 | CASSPGLAGGSYEQFF | TGTGCCAGCAGCCCGGGACTAGCGGGAGGGTCGTATGAGCAGTTCTTC
TRBJ1-5 | NA | NA | TRBV19 | CASSTTTGIWNQPQHF | TGTGCCAGTAGTACCACTACAGGAATTTGGAATCAGCCCCAGCATTTT
TRBJ1-5 | NA | NA | TRBV28 | CASSLSVPNQPQHF | TGTGCCAGCAGTTTATCCGTCCCCAATCAGCCCCAGCATTTT
TRBJ1-5 | NA | NA | TRBV3-1/TRBV3-2 | CASSLGRDSNQPQHF | TGTGCCAGCAGCCTAGGGCGGGATAGCAATCAGCCCCAGCATTTT
TRBJ2-2 | NA | TRBD2 | TRBV11-2 | CASSHYLAGVKTGGELFF | TGTGCCAGCAGCCACTACTTAGCGGGAGTCAAAACCGGCGGGGAGCTGTTTTTT